At least ten counts were recorded for the clone carrying this TCR beta chain. Its specificity is not known. The data belong to a study of early T cells in non-severe SARS-CoV-2 infection. Across the whole study: Sequencing input comprised bulk RNA from unsorted whole blood; chain pairing was not available.

Study-level results: VDJdb matching, biased toward anti-spike CD8 responses, missed private and CD4 specificities.

The CDR3 loop spans 16 amino acids. Between the trimmed V and J ends, which lost 4 bases and 3 bases, there was a span of 16 bases. The germline V gene has CDR1 SGHTS and CDR2 YDEGEE. Unique molecular identifiers were added to individual cDNA molecules. Each CDR3 protein gets one entry after TCRdb re-called the 5' RACE reads with MiXCR. The table lists tens of thousands of distinct CDR3 sequences, under 5% of them singletons, with under 20% in the top ten. Sequencing was carried out using whole blood. The sequence was collected from an adult who was a healthcare worker with PCR-confirmed SARS-CoV-2 infection or an uninfected control (not recorded which). The chain couples TRBV5-8 to TRBJ1-4; D possibly corresponds to TRBD1 (6 bases). CDR3 nucleotide sequence: TGTGCCAGCAGCCTCAAACCGGGGGCGTCTAATGAAAAACTGTTTTTT. Amino acid sequence: CASSLKPGASNEKLFF.